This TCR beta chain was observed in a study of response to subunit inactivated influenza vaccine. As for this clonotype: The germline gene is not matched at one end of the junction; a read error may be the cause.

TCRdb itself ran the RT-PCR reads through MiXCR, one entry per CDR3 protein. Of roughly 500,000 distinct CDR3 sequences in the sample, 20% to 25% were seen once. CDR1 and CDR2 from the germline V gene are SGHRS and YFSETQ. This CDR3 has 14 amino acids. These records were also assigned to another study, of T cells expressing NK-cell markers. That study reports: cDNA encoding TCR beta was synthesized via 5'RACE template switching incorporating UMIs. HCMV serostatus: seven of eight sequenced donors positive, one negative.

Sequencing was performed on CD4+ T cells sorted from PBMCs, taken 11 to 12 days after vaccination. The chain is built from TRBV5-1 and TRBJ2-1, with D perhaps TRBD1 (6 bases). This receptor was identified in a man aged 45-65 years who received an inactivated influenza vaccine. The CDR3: CASGERTAYNEQSF. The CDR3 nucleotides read TGCGCCAGCGGCGAAAGGACAGCCTACAATGAGCAGTCCTTC.